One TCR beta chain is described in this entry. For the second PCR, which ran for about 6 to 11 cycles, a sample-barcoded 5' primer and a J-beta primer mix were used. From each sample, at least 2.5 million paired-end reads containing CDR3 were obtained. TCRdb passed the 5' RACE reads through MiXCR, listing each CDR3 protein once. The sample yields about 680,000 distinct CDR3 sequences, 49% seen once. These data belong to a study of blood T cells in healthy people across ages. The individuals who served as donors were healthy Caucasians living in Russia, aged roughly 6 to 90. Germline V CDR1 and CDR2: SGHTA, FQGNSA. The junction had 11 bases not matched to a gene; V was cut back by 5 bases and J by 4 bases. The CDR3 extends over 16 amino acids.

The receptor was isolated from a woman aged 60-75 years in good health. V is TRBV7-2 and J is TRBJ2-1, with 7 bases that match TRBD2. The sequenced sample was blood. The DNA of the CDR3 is TGTGCCAGCAGCCCAGGACTAGAAGTCCTATACAATGAGCAGTTCTTC. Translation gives CASSPGLEVLYNEQFF.